This T cell receptor (beta chain) was captured by sequencing in a study of control samples from healthy donors and cancer patients. Germline loops: CDR1 LGHNA, CDR2 YSLEER. The CDR3 consists of 16 residues. Trimming cost V 0 bases and J 13 bases, with 19 bases left between them. Clones were sequenced by immunoSEQ multiplex PCR, and TCRdb holds only the in-frame ones, with some missing. The sample lists roughly 100,000 clones, about 88% occurring once. This clonotype was sampled from a woman aged 50 to 65 in good health. The specimen was blood. The V call is TRBV4-3, the J call TRBJ1-6; D gene ambiguous. DNA of the CDR3: TGCGCCAGCAGCCAAGATCGGCCAGCCCTCTTGGCGCCCCTCCACTTT. It codes for CASSQDRPALLAPLHF.